The 26 T cell receptor beta chains in this list originate from one sample, sequenced in a study of T cells in localized non-small cell lung cancer (TCRdb year 2020). The protocol used for the library was the immunoSEQ multiplex PCR assay. In its TCRdb copy, this immuneACCESS table keeps in-frame sequences only and misses some clones. Where compared with another copy, unresolved V genes explain less than half of these, and the others have no known cause. This sample gives about 28,000 clones in total; roughly 90% of them show up just once. Over 3.5% of the sample is taken by the ten largest. This material consisted of peripheral blood mononuclear cells, taken before any cancer treatment. The receptors here all came from a woman aged 40-69 years with stage III lung adenocarcinoma.

The V call is TRBV9, the J call TRBJ2-5, with TRBD2 identical over 7 bases. Near its end, the DNA agrees better with TRBJ2-7, so the J call may be wrong. The CDR3 has 15 residues. Germline V gene sequence: CDR1 SGDLS, CDR2 YYNGEE. The CDR3 DNA follows: TGTGCCAGCAGCCCGACTAGCCAAGACGTCTACGAGCAGTACTTC. This translates into CASSPTSQDVYEQYF.

This clone was detected only once. The chain employs TRBV4-1 and TRBJ2-1; 7 bases are a match to TRBD1. Unmatched junction bases numbered 9, after V lost 7 bases and J lost 3 bases. The CDR3 contains 15 residues. Germline CDR1 reads MGHRA; CDR2 reads YSYEKL. The CDR3 DNA sequence: TGCGCCAGCACTTCGACGGGACAGAGCTACAATGAGCAGTTCTTC. Encoded protein: CASTSTGQSYNEQFF.

The rearrangement links TRBV6-1 to TRBJ2-7, with a tentative D call TRBD1 (5 bases). V lost 2 bases, J lost 5 bases, and 7 bases lay in between. The CDR3 loop spans 12 amino acids. CDR1 is MNHNS, CDR2 SASEGT, per germline. CDR3 residues: CASSESGHEQYF. CDR3 nucleotide sequence: TGTGCCAGCAGTGAATCAGGGCACGAGCAGTACTTC.

The chain employs TRBV5-3 and TRBJ1-2; D ambiguous. TRBV5-3 is an open reading frame, and its role is uncertain. The V gene lost 3 bases and the J gene lost 5 bases, with 11 bases spanning the gap. The CDR3 totals 13 residues. The CDR3 DNA reads TGTGCCAGAAGCTCTTCTATATTGTATGGCTACACCTTC. Its translation: CARSSSILYGYTF.

The rearrangement joins TRBV28 to TRBJ1-1, with D hard to call. Trimming left V 8 bases short and J 5 bases short, with 15 bases between. Germline loops: CDR1 MDHEN, CDR2 SYDVKM. The CDR3 consists of 13 residues. This chain's CDR3 is CASLNGPRTEAFF. Written as DNA, the CDR3 is TGTGCCAGCCTTAATGGTCCGCGGACTGAAGCTTTCTTT.

The V and J genes are TRBV4-2 and TRBJ2-6, with D perhaps matching TRBD1 or TRBD2 (5 bases each). The CDR3 contains 14 residues. The V gene's germline CDR1 is LGHNA and CDR2 YNFKEQ. V lost 6 bases and J lost 1, with 7 bases in between. DNA for the CDR3: TGTGCCAGCAGGGGGGATTCTGGGGCCAACGTCCTGACTTTC. This gives the protein CASRGDSGANVLTF.

This clone occurred once. DNA for the CDR3: TGTGCCAGCAGCGCGAGACCGGGACTAGCGGGGAAGTACACCGGGGAGCTGTTTTTT. The encoded protein is CASSARPGLAGKYTGELFF. The genes are TRBV9 and TRBJ2-2; the match to TRBD2 covers 13 bases. Germline V gene sequence: CDR1 SGDLS, CDR2 YYNGEE. V shed 3 bases and J 3 bases; nucleotides not matched to a gene: 11. CDR3 length equals 19 residues. The full variable domain, with the rest looked up from reference TRBV9 and TRBJ2-2, is DSGVTQTPKHLITATGQRVTLRCSPRSGDLSVYWYQQSLDQGLQFLIQYYNGEERAKGNILERFSAQQFPDLHSELNLSSLELGDSALYFCASSARPGLAGKYTGELFFGEGSRLTVL.

The gene calls are TRBV6-1 and TRBJ1-2, with D maybe TRBD1 (5 bases). Germline CDR1 reads MNHNS; CDR2 reads SASEGT. V dropped 1 base and J dropped 4 bases, with 7 bases sitting between them. This CDR3 is built from 13 residues. The CDR3 is CASSEDRTYGYTF. In DNA form, the CDR3 reads TGTGCCAGCAGTGAAGACAGGACCTATGGCTACACCTTC.

This clone was recorded a few times. This CDR3 reads CASSWETSQETQYF. In DNA form, the CDR3 reads TGTGCCAGCAGCTGGGAGACTAGCCAAGAGACCCAGTACTTC. This chain joins TRBV5-5 and TRBJ2-5, with D possibly being TRBD2 (6 bases). Germline V gene sequence: CDR1 SGHKS, CDR2 YYEKEE (reference sequence). V was pared by 3 bases and J by 1 base, with 10 bases between. The CDR3 contains 14 residues.

The chain couples TRBV27 to TRBJ2-7; D not certain. Trimming left V 6 bases short and J 0 bases short, with 3 bases between. The germline CDR1 and CDR2 sequences are MNHEY and SMNVEV (reference sequence). CDR3 length: 11 residues. CDR3 in amino acids: CASSFSYEQYF. Here the CDR3 DNA reads TGTGCCAGCAGCTTCTCCTACGAGCAGTACTTC.

The DNA of the CDR3 is TGTGCCTGGAGGTCGCAGGGGGATTATGGCTACACCTTC. Translation: CAWRSQGDYGYTF. This chain uses TRBV30 with TRBJ1-2; TRBD1 matches at 7 bases. The V gene end was trimmed by 3 bases and the J gene end by 5 bases; junction bases not matched to a gene: 6. The CDR3 covers 13 residues. Germline V lookup: CDR1 GTSNPN, CDR2 SVGIG (reference sequence).

The V call is TRBV10-2, the J call TRBJ1-1; 9 bases line up with TRBD1. Germline V gives CDR1 WSHSY, CDR2 SAAADI. This CDR3 contains 15 residues. J gave up 4 bases and V 7 bases, and 10 bases lay outside the gene matches. The CDR3 reads CASKSGATGGTEAFF. The CDR3, as DNA: TGCGCCAGCAAATCCGGCGCGACAGGGGGCACTGAAGCTTTCTTT.

The V call is TRBV18, the J call TRBJ2-7; TRBD1 aligns across 10 bases. CDR1 is KGHSH, CDR2 LQKENI, per germline. Trimming at V came to 6 bases and at J to 0 bases, leaving 14 bases not matched to a gene. The CDR3 is made up of 18 amino acids. The CDR3 region is CASSLAVTGGASSYEQYF. The CDR3 nucleotides read TGTGCCAGCTCCCTCGCTGTGACAGGGGGCGCGAGCTCCTACGAGCAGTACTTC.

CDR3 amino acids: CASSLSGRNDEQFF. CDR3 coding DNA: TGTGCCAGCAGTCTTAGCGGGAGGAACGATGAGCAGTTCTTC. The chain uses TRBV28 and TRBJ2-1, with 10 bases fitting TRBD2. Germline V gene data show CDR1 as MDHEN and CDR2 as SYDVKM. The CDR3 consists of 14 residues. After removal of 5 bases from V and 8 bases from J, the junction contained 6 bases not matched to a gene.

The genes are TRBV7-2 and TRBJ1-6; a possible D gene is TRBD1 (5 bases). This CDR3 spans 12 amino acids. Between the trimmed V and J ends, which lost 5 bases and 9 bases, there was a span of 8 bases. Germline loops: CDR1 SGHTA, CDR2 FQGNSA. CDR3 in amino acids: CASSPGASPLHF. The CDR3 DNA is TGTGCCAGCAGCCCCGGGGCTTCACCCCTCCACTTT.

V and J are TRBV5-4 and TRBJ1-1; D may be TRBD1 (5 bases). This CDR3 has 15 amino acids. CDR1 is SGHNT, CDR2 YYREEE, per germline (reference sequence). V lost 5 bases to trimming and J lost 4 bases, with 18 bases between them. The CDR3 region has the DNA TGTGCCAGCAGACAAGGGTCGGGGCTTATCACTGAAGCTTTCTTT. It encodes CASRQGSGLITEAFF.

The CDR3 DNA is TGTGCCAGCAGCACACACAGGGGGCGGGAGACCCAGTACTTC. The encoded protein is CASSTHRGRETQYF. The chain combines TRBV14 with TRBJ2-5, with 9 bases fitting TRBD1. Looked up from germline, CDR1 is SGHDN and CDR2 is FVKESK. The CDR3 totals 14 residues. Trimming at V came to 5 bases and at J to 5 bases, leaving 6 bases not matched to a gene.

In this sample, this clone turned up once. The rearrangement uses TRBV27 and TRBJ2-5; 7 nucleotides match TRBD1. This CDR3 spans 13 amino acids. Germline CDR1 MNHEY, CDR2 SMNVEV (reference sequence). V lost 3 bases and J lost 7; bases outside the gene matches: 5. CDR3 nucleotide sequence: TGTGCCAGCAGTTTGAACTCAGGGGGGACCCAGTACTTC. Its translation: CASSLNSGGTQYF.

The CDR3 sequence: CASSLEWDPRRTDTQYF. In DNA form, the CDR3 reads TGTGCCAGCAGCTTAGAGTGGGACCCTCGGCGCACAGATACGCAGTATTTT. The chain employs TRBV11-2 and TRBJ2-3, with D perhaps TRBD1 or TRBD2 (5 bases each). The germline V and J ends were trimmed by 0 bases and 1 base, with 14 bases remaining between them. The length of the CDR3 is 17 residues. Germline V gene data show CDR1 as SGHAT and CDR2 as FQNNGV.

V gene TRBV6-5 combines with J gene TRBJ2-7, with 8 bases identical to TRBD2. The CDR3 is made up of 14 amino acids. The V segment lost 5 bases and the J segment 6 bases; nucleotides outside the gene matches: 9. CDR1 and CDR2 (germline): MNHEY, SVGAGI. The CDR3 sequence: CASSTPGGAAEQYF. The CDR3, as DNA: TGTGCCAGCAGTACCCCGGGGGGGGCAGCCGAGCAGTACTTC.

This clone has only one observation. This chain joins TRBV12-5 and TRBJ2-1; D is unresolved. The CDR3 has 16 residues. The germline V gene encodes CDR1 LGHNT and CDR2 FRNRAP. Trimming shortened V by 1 base and J by 0 bases, and 10 bases separated the two germline ends. The CDR3 DNA reads TGTGCTAGTGGTTTGGGATGGGAAGGCTCCTACAATGAGCAGTTCTTC. This gives the protein CASGLGWEGSYNEQFF.

The rearrangement joins TRBV5-6 to TRBJ2-7, with D possibly being TRBD1 (6 bases). In germline, CDR1 is SGHDT, CDR2 YYEEEE. V was shortened by 4 bases and J by 2 bases, with 16 bases between the two germline ends. This CDR3 region has 15 residues. DNA for the CDR3: TGTGCCAGCAGCCGGCTGACAGGCGCCGCCTACGAGCAGTACTTC. Amino acid sequence: CASSRLTGAAYEQYF.

The chain carries TRBV7-2 and TRBJ2-5; no definite D call. This CDR3 contains 14 residues. Trimming pared 6 bases from V and 2 bases from J, leaving 13 bases between. Germline-derived CDR1 and CDR2 are SGHTA and FQGNSA. The CDR3 sequence is CASRTLVNQETQYF. For the CDR3, the DNA is TGTGCCAGCAGAACCCTGGTAAATCAAGAGACCCAGTACTTC.

The chain couples TRBV6-4 to TRBJ1-1; D unresolved. CDR3 length: 14 residues. The V gene lost 3 bases and the J gene lost 2 bases, with 10 bases spanning the gap. Germline lookup yields CDR1 MRHNA and CDR2 SNTAGT. The CDR3 spells CASSESTRNTEAFF. CDR3 bases: TGTGCCAGCAGTGAGAGTACGAGAAACACTGAAGCTTTCTTT.

This chain uses TRBV5-4 with TRBJ2-2, with 7 bases that match TRBD2. J lost 3 bases, V lost 6 bases, and 8 bases had no gene match. The CDR3 is made up of 15 amino acids. CDR1 is SGHNT, CDR2 YYREEE, per germline (reference sequence). CDR3 amino acids: CASNRGEWDTGELFF. The CDR3 coding sequence is TGTGCCAGCAACCGGGGGGAATGGGACACCGGGGAGCTGTTTTTT.

This sequence joins TRBV18 and TRBJ2-2, with D tentatively TRBD2 (5 bases). The CDR3 is made up of 18 amino acids. The germline V and J ends were trimmed by 3 bases and 1 base, with 18 bases remaining between them. CDR1 and CDR2 (germline): KGHSH, LQKENI. The CDR3 region is CASSPRWQARENTGELFF. The CDR3 DNA reads as TGTGCCAGCTCACCGAGGTGGCAAGCCCGGGAGAACACCGGGGAGCTGTTTTTT.